The source of this T cell receptor (beta chain) is a study of breast tumors, draining lymph nodes, adjacent tissues. The CDR3 runs 13 residues. V lost 4 bases to trimming and J lost 6 bases; unmatched junction nucleotides: 2. Germline-derived CDR1 and CDR2 are LGHNA and YSLEER. Whole-study results and caveats: That most tumor T cells come from lymph nodes remained unproven.

This clonotype was observed at least ten times. No antigen is known for it. Breast cancer patients provided tissue from their axillary draining lymph nodes. TCRdb re-called the multiplex PCR reads with MiXCR, one entry per CDR3 protein. The repertoire holds 150,000 to 200,000 distinct CDR3 sequences, with about 34% as singletons. V gene TRBV4-3 combines with J gene TRBJ1-2; 10 bases agree with TRBD1. The specimen was axillary lymph node tissue. This TCR was sampled from a female donor with breast cancer. Some clones in this sample may be carry-over from other donors' samples. CDR3 loop: CASSRDRGHGYTF. The CDR3 nucleotides read TGCGCCAGCAGCCGGGACAGGGGCCATGGCTACACCTTC.